This TCR beta chain was documented in a study of beta chain features in type 1 diabetes. Looked up from germline, CDR1 is MNHEY and CDR2 is SMNVEV (reference sequence). This CDR3 is 18 amino acids long. With respect to this clone: The junction shows a germline mismatch at one end, possibly a read error.

Expressed TCRB transcripts got sequenced, as all isolated RNA was reverse transcribed. Assay used: immunoSEQ multiplex PCR; TCRdb lists only in-frame clones, some missing. The sample carries 60,000 or so clones, approximately 59% recorded once. What was sequenced was Tregs from blood. This TCR was recovered from a young woman in good health. V gene TRBV27 combines with J gene TRBJ1-6; TRBD1 matches at 7 bases. CDR3 amino acids: CAGSLRGQAGAYNSPLHF. CDR3 DNA sequence: TGTGCCGGCAGTTTACGAGGACAGGCTGGGGCCTATAATTCACCCCTCCACTTT.